This T cell receptor beta chain was profiled in a study of T cells after yellow fever vaccination. Study results and caveats: In post-booster samples, most primary-vaccination clones reappeared (just under 97% CD4, 75% to 90% CD8). The study noted that FACS-sorted repertoires could contain abundant clonotypes contaminating from the bulk population. The appearance of a small share of clonotypes in both CD4 and CD8 compartments was observed.

The table lists this clonotype with many counts. The antigen is undetermined. Using its own MiXCR run on the 5' RACE reads, TCRdb lists one record per CDR3 protein. The sample holds some 110,000 distinct CDR3 sequences, 7.5% to 9.5% seen once. This receptor was identified in a man younger than 45 who received the YFV17D yellow fever vaccine. The source material was CD8+ T cells sorted from PBMCs, sampled 45 days after the yellow fever booster vaccination.

The CDR3 DNA is TGTGCCAGCTCACTAACCGGGACAGGGGCTTACGAGCAGTACTTC. As protein: CASSLTGTGAYEQYF. This rearrangement joins TRBV18 to TRBJ2-7, with 10 bases identical to TRBD1. The germline V gene has CDR1 KGHSH and CDR2 LQKENI. After removal of 4 bases from V and 4 bases from J, the junction contained 7 bases not matched to a gene. This CDR3 region has 15 residues.